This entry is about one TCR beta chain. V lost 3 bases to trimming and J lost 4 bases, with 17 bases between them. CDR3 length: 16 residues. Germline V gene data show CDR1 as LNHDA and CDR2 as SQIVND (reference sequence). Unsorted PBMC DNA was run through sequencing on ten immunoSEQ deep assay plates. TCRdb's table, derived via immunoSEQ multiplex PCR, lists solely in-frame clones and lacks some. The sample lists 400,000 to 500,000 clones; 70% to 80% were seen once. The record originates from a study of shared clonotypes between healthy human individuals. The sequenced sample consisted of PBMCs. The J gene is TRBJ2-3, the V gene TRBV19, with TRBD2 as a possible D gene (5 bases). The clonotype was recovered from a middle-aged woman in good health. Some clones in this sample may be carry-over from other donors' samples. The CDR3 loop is CASSIARAIGADTQYF. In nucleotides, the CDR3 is TGTGCCAGTAGTATTGCGAGGGCCATCGGCGCAGATACGCAGTATTTT.